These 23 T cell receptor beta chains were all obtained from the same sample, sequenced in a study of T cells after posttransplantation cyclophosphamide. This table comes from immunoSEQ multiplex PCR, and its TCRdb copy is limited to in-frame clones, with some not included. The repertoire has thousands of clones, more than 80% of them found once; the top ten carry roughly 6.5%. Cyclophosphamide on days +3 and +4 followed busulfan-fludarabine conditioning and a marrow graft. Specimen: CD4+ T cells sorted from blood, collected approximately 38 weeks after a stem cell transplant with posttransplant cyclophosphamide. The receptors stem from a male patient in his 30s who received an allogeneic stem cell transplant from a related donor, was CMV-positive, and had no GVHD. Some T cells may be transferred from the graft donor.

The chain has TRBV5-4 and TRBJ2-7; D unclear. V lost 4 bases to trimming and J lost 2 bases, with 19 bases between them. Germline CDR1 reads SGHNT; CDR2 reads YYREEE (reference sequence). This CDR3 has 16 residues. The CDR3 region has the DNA TGTGCCAGCAGCCGTGACACACGAAAAAACACCTACGAGCAGTACTTC. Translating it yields CASSRDTRKNTYEQYF.

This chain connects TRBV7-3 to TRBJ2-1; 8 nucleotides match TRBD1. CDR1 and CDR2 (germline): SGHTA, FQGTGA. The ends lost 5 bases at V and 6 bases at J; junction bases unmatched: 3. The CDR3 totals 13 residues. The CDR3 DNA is TGTGCCAGCAGCCTGACAGGGGCCAATGAGCAGTTCTTC. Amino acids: CASSLTGANEQFF.

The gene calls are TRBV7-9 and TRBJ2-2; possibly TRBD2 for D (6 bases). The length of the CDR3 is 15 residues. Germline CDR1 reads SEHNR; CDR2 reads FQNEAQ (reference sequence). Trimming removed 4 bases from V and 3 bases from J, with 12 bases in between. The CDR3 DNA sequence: TGTGCCAGCAGCTCGGACTGGGAGGACACCGGGGAGCTGTTTTTT. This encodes CASSSDWEDTGELFF.

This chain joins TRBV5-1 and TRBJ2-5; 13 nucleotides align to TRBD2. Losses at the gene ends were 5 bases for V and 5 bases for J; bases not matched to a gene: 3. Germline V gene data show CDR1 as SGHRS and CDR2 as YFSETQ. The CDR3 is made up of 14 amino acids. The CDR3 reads CASRVGLAGETQYF. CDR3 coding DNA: TGCGCCAGCAGGGTGGGACTAGCGGGGGAGACCCAGTACTTC.

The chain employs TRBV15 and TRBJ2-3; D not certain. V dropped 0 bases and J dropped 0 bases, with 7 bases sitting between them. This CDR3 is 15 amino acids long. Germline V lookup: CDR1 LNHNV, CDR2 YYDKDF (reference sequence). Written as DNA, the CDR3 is TGTGCCACCAGCAGAGATCTCTCTAGCACAGATACGCAGTATTTT. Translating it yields CATSRDLSSTDTQYF.

In DNA, the CDR3 is TGTGCCAGCAATAAGGGGTACGTCTACGAGCAGTACTTC. The encoded protein is CASNKGYVYEQYF. The chain joins TRBV28 to TRBJ2-7, with a tentative D call TRBD1 (5 bases). With 7 bases removed from V and 3 bases from J, the gap between germline ends came to 13 bases. The CDR3 spans 13 residues. Germline V gene sequence: CDR1 MDHEN, CDR2 SYDVKM.

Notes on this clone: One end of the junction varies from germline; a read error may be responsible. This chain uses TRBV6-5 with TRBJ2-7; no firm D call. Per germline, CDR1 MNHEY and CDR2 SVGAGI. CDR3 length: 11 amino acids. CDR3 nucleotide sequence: TGTCCCAGCCACAACCGCTACGAGCAGTACTTC. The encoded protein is CPSHNRYEQYF.

The CDR3 region is CASSLIAGVAYEQYF. The CDR3 DNA follows: TGTGCCAGCAGCTTGATAGCGGGGGTAGCCTACGAGCAGTACTTC. The genes are TRBV5-4 and TRBJ2-7; 9 bases align to TRBD2. CDR1 is SGHNT, CDR2 YYREEE, per germline (reference sequence). V lost 1 base, J lost 2 bases, and 4 bases stayed unmatched. The CDR3 covers 15 residues. Variable domain in full (rest from reference TRBV5-4 and TRBJ2-7): ETGVTQSPTHLIKTRGQQVTLRCSSQSGHNTVSWYQQALGQGPQFIFQYYREEENGRGNFPPRFSGLQFPNYSSELNVNALELDDSALYLCASSLIAGVAYEQYFGPGTRLTVT.

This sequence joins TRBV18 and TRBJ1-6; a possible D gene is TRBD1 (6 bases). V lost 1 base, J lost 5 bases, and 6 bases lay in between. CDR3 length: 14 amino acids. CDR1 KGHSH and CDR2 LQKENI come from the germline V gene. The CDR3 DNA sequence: TGTGCCAGCTCACCACGACAGGATAATTCACCCCTCCACTTT. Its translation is CASSPRQDNSPLHF.

CDR3 loop: CASSVGGLQTYEQYF. The CDR3 DNA reads as TGTGCCAGCAGCGTAGGGGGCCTACAAACCTACGAGCAGTACTTC. This rearrangement joins TRBV11-3 to TRBJ2-7, with 7 bases that match TRBD1. Trimming at V came to 5 bases and at J to 2 bases, leaving 9 bases not matched to a gene. The CDR3 is 15 amino acids. CDR1 is SGHNT and CDR2 is YENEEA in the germline V gene.

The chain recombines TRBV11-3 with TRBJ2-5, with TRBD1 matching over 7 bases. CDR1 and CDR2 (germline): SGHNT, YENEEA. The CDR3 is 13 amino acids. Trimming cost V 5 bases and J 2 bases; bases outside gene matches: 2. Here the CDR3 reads CASSPGQQETQYF. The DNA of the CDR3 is TGTGCCAGCAGCCCGGGACAGCAAGAGACCCAGTACTTC. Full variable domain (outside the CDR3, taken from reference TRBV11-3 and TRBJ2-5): EAGVVQSPRYKIIEKKQPVAFWCNPISGHNTLYWYLQNLGQGPELLIRYENEEAVDDSQLPKDRFSAERLKGVDSTLKIQPAELGDSAVYLCASSPGQQETQYFGPGTRLLVL.

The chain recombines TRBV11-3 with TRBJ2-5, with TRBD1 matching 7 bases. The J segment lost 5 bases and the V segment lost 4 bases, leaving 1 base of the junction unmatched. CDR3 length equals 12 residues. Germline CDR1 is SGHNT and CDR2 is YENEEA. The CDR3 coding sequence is TGTGCCAGCAGCTCGGACAGGGAGACCCAGTACTTC. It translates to CASSSDRETQYF. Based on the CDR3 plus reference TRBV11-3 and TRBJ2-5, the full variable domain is EAGVVQSPRYKIIEKKQPVAFWCNPISGHNTLYWYLQNLGQGPELLIRYENEEAVDDSQLPKDRFSAERLKGVDSTLKIQPAELGDSAVYLCASSSDRETQYFGPGTRLLVL.

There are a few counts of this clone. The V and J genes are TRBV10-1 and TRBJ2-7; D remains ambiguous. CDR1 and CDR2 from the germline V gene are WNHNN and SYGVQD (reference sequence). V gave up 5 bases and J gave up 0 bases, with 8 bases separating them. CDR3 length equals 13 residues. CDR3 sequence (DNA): TGCGCCAGCAGTTTAGCCGGCTCCTACGAGCAGTACTTC. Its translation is CASSLAGSYEQYF.

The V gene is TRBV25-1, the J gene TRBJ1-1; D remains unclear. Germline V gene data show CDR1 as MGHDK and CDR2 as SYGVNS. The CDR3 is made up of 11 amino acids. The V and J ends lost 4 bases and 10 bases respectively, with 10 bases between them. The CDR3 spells CASSAIGRAFF. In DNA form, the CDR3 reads TGTGCCAGCAGTGCCATCGGGAGAGCTTTCTTT.

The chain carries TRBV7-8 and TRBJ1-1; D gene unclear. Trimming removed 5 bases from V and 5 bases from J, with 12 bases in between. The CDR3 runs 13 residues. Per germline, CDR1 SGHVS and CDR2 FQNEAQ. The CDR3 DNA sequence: TGTGCCAGCAGCGGGAGAGGGAGGACTGAAGCTTTCTTT. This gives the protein CASSGRGRTEAFF.

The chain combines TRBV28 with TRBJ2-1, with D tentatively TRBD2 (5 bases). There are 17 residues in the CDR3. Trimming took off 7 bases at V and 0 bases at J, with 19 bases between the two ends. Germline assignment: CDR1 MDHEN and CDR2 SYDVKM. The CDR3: CASTSAGATTSYNEQFF. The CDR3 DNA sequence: TGTGCCAGCACCTCGGCGGGCGCTACGACCTCCTACAATGAGCAGTTCTTC.

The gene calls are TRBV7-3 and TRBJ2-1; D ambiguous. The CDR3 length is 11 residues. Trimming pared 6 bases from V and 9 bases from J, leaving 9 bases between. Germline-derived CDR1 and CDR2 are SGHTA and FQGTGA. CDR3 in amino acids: CASRSDSEQFF. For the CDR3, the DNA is TGTGCCAGCAGATCTGATAGTGAGCAGTTCTTC.

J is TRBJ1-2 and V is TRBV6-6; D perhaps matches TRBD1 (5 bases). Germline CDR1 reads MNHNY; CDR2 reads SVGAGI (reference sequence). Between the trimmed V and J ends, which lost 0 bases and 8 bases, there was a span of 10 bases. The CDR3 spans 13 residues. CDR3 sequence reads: CASSYSSGGGYTF. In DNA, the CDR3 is TGTGCCAGCAGTTACTCGTCCGGGGGAGGCTACACCTTC.

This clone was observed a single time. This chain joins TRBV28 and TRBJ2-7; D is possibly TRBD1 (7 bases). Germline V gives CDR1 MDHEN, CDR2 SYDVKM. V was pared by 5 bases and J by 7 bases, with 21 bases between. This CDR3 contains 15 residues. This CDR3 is CASSPPRGAAREQYF. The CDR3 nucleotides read TGTGCCAGCAGTCCCCCCAGGGGGGCGGCTAGGGAGCAGTACTTC.

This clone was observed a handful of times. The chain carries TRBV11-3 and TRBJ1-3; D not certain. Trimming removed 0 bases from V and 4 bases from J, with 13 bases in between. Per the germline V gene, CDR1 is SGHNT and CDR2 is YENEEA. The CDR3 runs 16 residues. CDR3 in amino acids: CASSLETDKKGNTIYF. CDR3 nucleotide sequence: TGTGCCAGCAGCTTAGAGACCGACAAGAAGGGAAACACCATATATTTT.

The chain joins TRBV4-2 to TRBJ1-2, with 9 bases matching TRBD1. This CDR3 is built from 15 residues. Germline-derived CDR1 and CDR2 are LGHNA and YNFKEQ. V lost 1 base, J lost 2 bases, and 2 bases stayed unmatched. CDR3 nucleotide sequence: TGTGCCAGCAGCCAAGGACAGGGGGAGAACTATGGCTACACCTTC. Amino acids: CASSQGQGENYGYTF.

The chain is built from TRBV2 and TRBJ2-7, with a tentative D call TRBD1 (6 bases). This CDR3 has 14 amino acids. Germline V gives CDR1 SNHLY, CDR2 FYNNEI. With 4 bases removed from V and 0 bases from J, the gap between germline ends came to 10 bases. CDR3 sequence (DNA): TGTGCCAGCAGTGGGACAGCTGCCTCCTACGAGCAGTACTTC. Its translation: CASSGTAASYEQYF.

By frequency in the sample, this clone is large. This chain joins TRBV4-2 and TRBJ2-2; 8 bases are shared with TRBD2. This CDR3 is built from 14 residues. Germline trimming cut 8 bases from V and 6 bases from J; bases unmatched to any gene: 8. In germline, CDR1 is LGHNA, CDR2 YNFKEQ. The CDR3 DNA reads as TGTGCCAGCCGGGGGAGCGGGAGATCCGGGGAGCTGTTTTTT. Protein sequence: CASRGSGRSGELFF.